Listed below are T cell receptor beta chains from one sample, sequenced in a study of blood T cell repertoires in COVID-19. Using immunoSEQ multiplex PCR, the repertoire was profiled, and TCRdb retains in-frame clones only, with some absent. The sample lists over 120,000 clones, approximately 90% occurring once. The sample comprised peripheral blood. Every receptor here comes from a woman aged 45-59 years with acute or convalescent COVID-19. CDR3s include the opening cysteine and the closing phenylalanine or tryptophan. The D gene is left open where the match is weak. The size field is filled for only some rows; it gives once, few, many or a size class.

V	size	J	D	DNA	CDR3
TRBV2	NA	TRBJ2-3	NA	TGTGCCAGCAGCCTTAGCGAAGCTAGCACAGATACGCAGTATTTT	CASSLSEASTDTQYF
TRBV18	NA	TRBJ1-1	NA	TGTGCCAGCTCACCGGCGGGGGGCGGGACTGAAGCTTTCTTT	CASSPAGGGTEAFF
TRBV5-4	NA	TRBJ2-7	NA	TGTGCCAGCAGCCGGGGGGCCCCGGGTTCCTACGAGCAGTACTTC	CASSRGAPGSYEQYF
TRBV5-1	NA	TRBJ2-1	NA	TGCGCCAGCAGCTTGCAGGGGTTCAGCTCCTACAATGAGCAGTTCTTC	CASSLQGFSSYNEQFF
TRBV4-1	NA	TRBJ1-2	NA	TGCGCCAGCAGCCAAGCCTTTAGGGGGACCCCTCTAGGCTACACCTTC	CASSQAFRGTPLGYTF
TRBV20-1	NA	TRBJ2-5	TRBD2	TGCAGTGCTAGTCGGACTAGCGGAGAGACCCAGTACTTC	CSASRTSGETQYF
TRBV18	once	TRBJ1-1	NA	TGTGCCAGCTCGCTCCAGAATGGCCTCACTGAAGCTTTCTTT	CASSLQNGLTEAFF
TRBV27	NA	TRBJ1-5	TRBD1	TGTGCCAGCAGTTACAGGGGGCACCATCAGCCCCAGCATTTT	CASSYRGHHQPQHF
TRBV6-2/TRBV6-3	NA	TRBJ1-5	NA	TGTGCCAGCAGCTCCAGATTAAATCAGCCCCAGCATTTT	CASSSRLNQPQHF
TRBV28	NA	TRBJ1-2	NA	TGTGCCAGCAGTTTACCGCGGGAGGGCTACACCTTC	CASSLPREGYTF